This T cell receptor beta chain was recovered during a study of graft-versus-host responses after intestinal transplantation. Background on the study: All recipients got anti-thymocyte globulin induction, then tacrolimus and steroids for about three years. Overall study findings and caveats: Early after transplant, HvG clones declined as circulating GvH clones peaked. Detected in recipient marrow were GvH clones, some of which were first observed in ileum or blood. Graft-donor T cell macrochimerism in patients accompanied high graft-versus-host to host-versus-graft clonal ratios in allografts.

The method was immunoSEQ multiplex PCR; TCRdb's version includes in-frame clones alone and lacks a portion of them. The sample includes about 12,000 clones, over 65% of them seen just once. This CDR3 is built from 16 residues. The germline V gene encodes CDR1 WSHSY and CDR2 SAAADI. The V gene end was trimmed by 7 bases and the J gene end by 0 bases; junction bases not matched to a gene: 10. Turning to this clone: The antigen is undetermined.

Processing released intraepithelial and lamina propria lymphocytes from the graft tissue. The chain employs TRBV10-2 and TRBJ2-7, with 9 positions matching TRBD1. The TCR originated in a human patient who received an intestinal transplant, so some T cells may come from the graft donor. The sample was ileum tissue, taken less than 150 days after intestinal transplantation. CDR3: CASIKGDRVGSYEQYF. CDR3 coding DNA: TGCGCCAGCATTAAGGGGGACAGGGTAGGCTCCTACGAGCAGTACTTC.